The T cell receptor (beta chain) under discussion was sequenced for a study of Ad26.COV2.S vaccination and SARS-CoV-2 variants. Study findings and constraints: Analyses that measured TCR breadth and depth may have underestimated total T cell responses.

Stated treatment: some 19 received Ad26.COV2.S at low or high dose, single or two shots; roughly five received placebo; per-sample allocation not given. Sampling was performed 63 days after the first vaccine or placebo injection. As to this clone: Its target is not known.

TCRdb keeps only in-frame clones here, not all; method: immunoSEQ multiplex PCR. The sample contains 300,000 to 450,000 clones, about 85% of which appear only once. Trimming removed 1 base at V and 4 bases at J, with 10 bases between. CDR3 length equals 14 residues. The germline V gene encodes CDR1 SGHNT and CDR2 YENEEA. The material was peripheral blood, obtained in a trial of Ad26.COV2.S vaccine versus placebo. This TCR was recovered from a person between 18 and 59 years old who received the Ad26.COV2.S COVID-19 vaccine or a placebo. The gene calls are TRBV11-3 and TRBJ1-1; D unresolved. DNA of the CDR3: TGTGCCAGCAGCTTAGGTGGATCCCTCACTGAAGCTTTCTTT. Translation: CASSLGGSLTEAFF.